The text below deals with one T cell receptor (beta chain). Its antigen is unknown. With 60 Vbeta and 13 Jbeta primers, the PCR was carried out. The method was immunoSEQ multiplex PCR; TCRdb's version includes in-frame clones alone and lacks a portion of them. This sample carries around 150,000 clones, around nine tenths of them seen once, and the ten largest clones take around 5.5%. These data are taken from a study of cytomegalovirus exposure and HLA in healthy donors. Study observations and caveats: Researchers left out some V segments, among them TRBV6-2 and TRBV6-3, as indistinguishable.

The CDR3 extends over 18 amino acids. V usage is TRBV21-1 and J usage is TRBJ1-2; TRBD1, the table's D call, was not compared with the DNA. TRBV21-1 is shown as a pseudogene. The source material was PBMCs. This sequence was found in a woman in her thirties in good health and CMV-seronegative. CDR3 in amino acids: CASSKTGVLLGPNYGYTF. The DNA for the CDR3 is TGTGCCAGCAGCAAGACAGGGGTTTTATTGGGTCCTAACTATGGCTACACCTTC.